What follows are 31 T cell receptor beta chains derived from one specimen sequenced in a study of T cells in Graves' hyperthyroidism and ophthalmopathy (dated by TCRdb to between 2018 and 2020). Library construction relied on multiplex PCR. For sequencing, an Illumina HiSeq 2000 was employed. Amplification of TCR beta CDR3 regions was carried out from RNA transcripts. For the first round of RT-PCR on the TCR CDR3, the HTBI primer set was used together with the Qiagen OneStep RT-PCR kit. Clones were called with MiXCR by TCRdb after fastp trimmed the public reads at Q25, and only in-frame beta chains were retained. Every CDR3 protein is listed once, alongside the most common genes and DNA of its rows. The sample has 700,000 to 850,000 distinct CDR3 sequences on record, roughly a third of them singletons. Of the sample, around 29% falls within the top ten clones. Sequenced material: blood. Receptors originate from a woman aged 40 to 55 with Graves' hyperthyroidism.

The DNA of the CDR3 is TGCGCCAGCAGCCGCGGCAGCGGGGGGATGGCTCAGCCCCAGCATTTT. Translated, it gives CASSRGSGGMAQPQHF. This chain links TRBV5-1 with TRBJ1-5; D may be TRBD1 (5 bases). Trimming left V 4 bases short and J 6 bases short, with 20 bases between. CDR1 is SGHRS and CDR2 is YFSETQ in the germline V gene. The CDR3 runs to 16 residues.

The V gene is TRBV7-9, the J gene TRBJ2-2, with D maybe TRBD1 (5 bases). This CDR3 region has 16 residues. The V and J ends lost 5 bases and 0 bases respectively, with 13 bases between them. Germline V CDR1 and CDR2: SEHNR, FQNEAQ (reference sequence). CDR3 region: CASSGPGYSNTGELFF. In DNA, the CDR3 is TGTGCCAGCAGCGGGCCAGGGTACTCGAACACCGGGGAGCTGTTTTTT.

This sequence joins TRBV10-3 and TRBJ2-7; TRBD1 is a possible D gene (6 bases). Germline CDR1 reads ENHRY; CDR2 reads SYGVKD. This CDR3 is 13 amino acids long. The V end lost 6 bases, the J end lost 1 base, and 10 bases lay between the germline ends. CDR3 sequence reads: CAIRRTESYEQYF. CDR3 bases: TGTGCCATCAGAAGGACAGAATCCTACGAGCAGTACTTC.

This chain uses TRBV7-9 with TRBJ1-5, with D possibly being TRBD1 (6 bases). Trimming stripped 5 bases from V and 0 bases from J, with 17 bases between. Germline V gene lookup returns CDR1 SEHNR and CDR2 FQNEAQ (reference sequence). This CDR3 is built from 17 residues. The CDR3 DNA sequence: TGTGCCAGCAGCCGTAGGACAGCCGTTAATAGCAATCAGCCCCAGCATTTT. Its protein is CASSRRTAVNSNQPQHF.

A few counts support this clonotype. The gene calls are TRBV19 and TRBJ2-7; no firm D call. The germline gives CDR1 LNHDA, CDR2 SQIVND (reference sequence). CDR3 length equals 10 residues. The ends were cut back, 7 bases at V and 2 bases at J, with 3 bases in the middle. CDR3 loop: CASTTYEQYF. CDR3 sequence (DNA): TGTGCCAGTACCACCTACGAGCAGTACTTC.

As for this clonotype: This may come from a read error, since a much larger clone is one base off. The CDR3 protein is CATSQSADGYTF. In DNA form, the CDR3 reads TGTGCCACCAGCCAATCGGCCGATGGCTACACCTTC. The chain recombines TRBV15 with TRBJ1-2; no definite D call. CDR1 is LNHNV, CDR2 YYDKDF, per germline (reference sequence). V lost 5 bases and J lost 6, with 10 bases in between. The CDR3 has 12 amino acids.

A few counts support this clonotype. The chain is built from TRBV10-2 and TRBJ1-6; 7 positions match TRBD1. Germline V CDR1 and CDR2: WSHSY, SAAADI. The CDR3 totals 18 residues. V shed 8 bases, J shed 0 bases, and the junction held 13 bases outside the gene matches. The CDR3 bases are TGCGCCAGCTCTTCTCGGGACAGTAGTTCCTCCTATAATTCACCCCTCCACTTT. Translated: CASSSRDSSSSYNSPLHF.

This clonotype occurred many times. The chain is built from TRBV6-6 and TRBJ2-5, with 9 bases fitting TRBD1. This CDR3 has 15 amino acids. V lost 6 bases, J lost 6 bases, and 11 bases stayed unmatched. The V gene's germline CDR1 is MNHNY and CDR2 SVGAGI (reference sequence). CDR3 residues: CASRKQGATVKTQYF. For the CDR3, the DNA is TGTGCCAGCAGGAAACAGGGGGCAACGGTTAAGACCCAGTACTTC.

This clonotype has more than one count but fewer than ten. The CDR3: CASSDPRDRVSKYF. DNA for the CDR3: TGTGCCAGCAGTGACCCCCGGGACAGGGTATCCAAATACTTC. This chain links TRBV2 with TRBJ2-7, with TRBD1 identical over 9 bases. The V and J ends lost 3 bases and 13 bases, in that order; junction bases with no gene match: 13. The germline V gene encodes CDR1 SNHLY and CDR2 FYNNEI. The CDR3 has 14 residues.

As concerns this clonotype: This may be a read error: a much more frequent sequence differs by one nucleotide. The rearrangement links TRBV20-1 to TRBJ1-2; D not certain. CDR3 size: 10 residues. Germline values: CDR1 DFQATT, CDR2 SNEGSKA (reference sequence). The CDR3 sequence is CSARLYGHTF. In DNA form, the CDR3 reads TGCAGTGCTAGACTTTATGGCCACACCTTC.

This rearrangement joins TRBV7-9 to TRBJ2-1; possible D gene TRBD2, 6 bases. This CDR3 is 13 amino acids long. With 1 base removed from V and 12 bases from J, the gap between germline ends came to 13 bases. Germline CDR1 SEHNR, CDR2 FQNEAQ (reference sequence). CDR3 coding DNA: TGTGCCAGCAGCTTAGAGGGGACTCCACGGCAGTTCTTC. Protein product: CASSLEGTPRQFF.

With respect to this clonotype: This clone may be a read error of a much larger clone one base away. The V call is TRBV20-1, the J call TRBJ2-5, with TRBD2 identical over 13 bases. Germline-derived CDR1 and CDR2 are DFQATT and SNEGSKA (reference sequence). After removal of 7 bases from V and 5 bases from J, the junction contained 10 bases not matched to a gene. CDR3 size: 15 residues. As DNA, the CDR3 is TGCAGTGTCCGACTAGCGGGAGGCCCACCGGAGACCCAGTACTTC. Its protein is CSVRLAGGPPETQYF.

V and J are TRBV7-2 and TRBJ1-2; 12 bases align to TRBD1. V lost 6 bases and J lost 3; bases outside the gene matches: 5. Germline V gene lookup returns CDR1 SGHTA and CDR2 FQGNSA. CDR3 length equals 15 residues. CDR3 sequence (DNA): TGTGCCAGCAGTATGGGGACAGGGGGCGACTATGGCTACACCTTC. Amino acid sequence: CASSMGTGGDYGYTF.

The V gene is TRBV5-1, the J gene TRBJ2-1; 12 nucleotides line up with TRBD2. J was trimmed by 10 bases and V by 0 bases; bases with no gene match: 5. Germline V gene data show CDR1 as SGHRS and CDR2 as YFSETQ. This CDR3 region has 15 residues. The CDR3: CASSLEGLAGREQFF. In nucleotides, the CDR3 is TGCGCCAGCAGCTTGGAAGGACTAGCGGGAAGAGAGCAGTTCTTC.

This clonotype appeared many times. The V gene is TRBV2, the J gene TRBJ1-1, with 10 bases fitting TRBD1. This CDR3 region has 14 residues. The junction had 14 bases not matched to a gene; V was cut back by 8 bases and J by 11 bases. Germline loops: CDR1 SNHLY, CDR2 FYNNEI. CDR3 amino acids: CASRLGTGEAGAFF. CDR3 sequence (DNA): TGTGCCAGCCGACTCGGGACAGGGGAAGCCGGGGCTTTCTTT.

This chain links TRBV2 with TRBJ2-5, with 8 bases fitting TRBD2. V lost 6 bases to trimming and J lost 4 bases; unmatched junction nucleotides: 19. The CDR3 is 18 amino acids. The germline gives CDR1 SNHLY, CDR2 FYNNEI. The CDR3 DNA is TGTGCCAGCAGCTTGGTTCGGGGGGGCCTTTTTTTTGCAGAGACCCAGTACTTC. Translating it yields CASSLVRGGLFFAETQYF.

CDR3 sequence reads: CASSLLGPDEKLFF. DNA for the CDR3: TGCGCCAGCAGCCTCCTAGGACCTGATGAAAAACTGTTTTTT. This chain uses TRBV4-1 with TRBJ1-4; no clear D gene. CDR1 and CDR2 (germline): MGHRA, YSYEKL. V lost 4 bases, J lost 6 bases, and 12 bases lay in between. There are 14 residues in the CDR3.

The V call is TRBV28, the J call TRBJ1-1; D unresolved. Trimming removed 3 bases at V and 2 bases at J, with 10 bases between. In germline, CDR1 is MDHEN, CDR2 SYDVKM. The CDR3 totals 14 residues. Here the CDR3 reads CASSLQVANTEAFF. Here the CDR3 DNA reads TGTGCCAGCAGTTTGCAGGTCGCTAACACTGAAGCTTTCTTT. Full variable domain (missing parts from reference TRBV28 and TRBJ1-1): DVKVTQSSRYLVKRTGEKVFLECVQDMDHENMFWYRQDPGLGLRLIYFSYDVKMKEKGDIPEGYSVSREKKERFSLILESASTNQTSMYLCASSLQVANTEAFFGQGTRLTVV.

This clonotype has a single count. The J gene is TRBJ2-2, the V gene TRBV24-1, with D possibly being TRBD2 (5 bases). The CDR3 is 13 amino acids. The V gene lost 7 bases and the J gene lost 2 bases, with 7 bases spanning the gap. The germline gives CDR1 KGHDR, CDR2 SFDVKD. The CDR3 sequence is CATSGVNTGELFF. CDR3 nucleotides: TGTGCCACCAGCGGGGTAAACACCGGGGAGCTGTTTTTT.

The chain links TRBV10-3 to TRBJ1-2; 9 bases match TRBD1. The CDR3 length is 14 residues. V shed 6 bases and J 4 bases; nucleotides not matched to a gene: 6. Germline lookup yields CDR1 ENHRY and CDR2 SYGVKD. The CDR3 DNA reads TGTGCCATCAGCCCGGGACAGGGCTCCTATGGCTACACCTTC. It is translated as CAISPGQGSYGYTF.

V usage is TRBV19 and J usage is TRBJ1-4; the match to TRBD1 covers 8 bases. Germline V gives CDR1 LNHDA, CDR2 SQIVND (reference sequence). There are 14 residues in the CDR3. The junction had 8 bases not matched to a gene; V was cut back by 6 bases and J by 8 bases. This CDR3 reads CASRPSGGGEKLFF. DNA of the CDR3: TGTGCCAGTAGACCTTCAGGGGGCGGAGAAAAACTGTTTTTT.

This clonotype has ten or more counts. The chain carries TRBV20-1 and TRBJ2-7; the D is unclear. The CDR3 consists of 11 residues. Per germline, CDR1 DFQATT and CDR2 SNEGSKA (reference sequence). V was cut by 5 bases and J by 3 bases, with 8 bases left in between. As DNA, the CDR3 is TGCAGTGCTCCATATAGCTACGAGCAGTACTTC. Translating it yields CSAPYSYEQYF.

The chain uses TRBV3-1 and TRBJ2-7, with D perhaps TRBD1 (5 bases). With 0 bases removed from V and 5 bases from J, the gap between germline ends came to 14 bases. The CDR3 totals 15 residues. From germline, CDR1 is LGHDT and CDR2 YNNKEL (reference sequence). The CDR3 DNA follows: TGTGCCAGCAGCCAAGATCCGTCCAGGGCCCACGAGCAGTACTTC. Protein product: CASSQDPSRAHEQYF.

This chain connects TRBV20-1 to TRBJ1-1, with D possibly TRBD1 on 5 matching bases. The CDR3 contains 13 residues. CDR1 DFQATT and CDR2 SNEGSKA come from the germline V gene (reference sequence). Trimming pared 3 bases from V and 6 bases from J, leaving 14 bases between. The CDR3, as DNA: TGCAGTGCTAGTGGGGGGTTGGGGGCTGAAGCTTTCTTT. Translation: CSASGGLGAEAFF.

This clonotype was counted a few times. The J gene is TRBJ1-5, the V gene TRBV6-5; D is unclear. V gave up 2 bases and J gave up 3 bases, with 8 bases separating them. Germline V gene data show CDR1 as MNHEY and CDR2 as SVGAGI. There are 14 residues in the CDR3. CDR3 coding DNA: TGTGCCAGCAGTTACCTGGCCCTCAATCAGCCCCAGCATTTT. Translation gives CASSYLALNQPQHF.

Points on this clonotype: Mismatch with germline at one junction end may stem from a read error. The J gene is TRBJ2-7, the V gene TRBV6-5; the match to TRBD2 covers 8 bases. The CDR3 runs to 17 residues. CDR1 and CDR2 from the germline V gene are MNHEY and SVGAGI. This CDR3 is CASSYWQELADSSEQYF. The DNA of the CDR3 is TGTGCCAGCAGTTACTGGCAAGAACTAGCGGACTCCTCCGAGCAGTACTTC.

This clonotype has a handful of counts. This chain connects TRBV9 to TRBJ2-2; 8 bases match TRBD1. The V and J ends lost 4 bases and 5 bases, in that order; junction bases with no gene match: 4. This CDR3 region has 14 residues. Germline V gives CDR1 SGDLS, CDR2 YYNGEE. The CDR3 reads CASSIRDRTGELFF. For the CDR3, the DNA is TGTGCCAGCAGCATCCGGGACAGGACCGGGGAGCTGTTTTTT.

The chain combines TRBV11-2 with TRBJ1-1, with D unresolved. Germline values: CDR1 SGHAT, CDR2 FQNNGV. V was pared by 3 bases and J by 11 bases, with 19 bases between. This CDR3 is 14 amino acids long. CDR3 sequence reads: CASSFNWEAARAFF. CDR3 bases: TGTGCCAGCAGCTTCAACTGGGAGGCAGCCCGGGCTTTCTTT. Combining the CDR3 with reference TRBV11-2 and TRBJ1-1 gives the whole variable domain EAGVAQSPRYKIIEKRQSVAFWCNPISGHATLYWYQQILGQGPKLLIQFQNNGVVDDSQLPKDRFSAERLKGVDSTLKIQPAKLEDSAVYLCASSFNWEAARAFFGQGTRLTVV.

The rearrangement uses TRBV9 and TRBJ1-4; 11 bases are a match to TRBD1. V lost 2 bases and J lost 8; bases outside the gene matches: 11. This CDR3 comprises 17 residues. Germline-derived CDR1 and CDR2 are SGDLS and YYNGEE. The chain's CDR3 is CASSVGTGGGKGEKLFF. The CDR3 DNA reads as TGTGCCAGCAGCGTTGGGACAGGGGGAGGAAAGGGAGAAAAACTGTTTTTT.

The rearrangement uses TRBV29-1 and TRBJ2-2; 8 nucleotides line up with TRBD2. The germline gives CDR1 SQVTM, CDR2 ANQGSEA. This CDR3 spans 18 amino acids. V shed 1 base and J 0 bases; nucleotides not matched to a gene: 10. Here the CDR3 DNA reads TGCAGCGTTGAAGTGCCAAAGCTAGCGGGCGCGAACACCGGGGAGCTGTTTTTT. Amino acids: CSVEVPKLAGANTGELFF.

This clonotype was counted a single time. The gene calls are TRBV11-2 and TRBJ1-5; possibly TRBD1 for D (5 bases). Trimming cost V 1 base and J 7 bases, with 14 bases left between them. Germline lookup yields CDR1 SGHAT and CDR2 FQNNGV. The CDR3 loop spans 15 amino acids. CDR3 amino acids: CASSLGLGELQPQHF. For the CDR3, the DNA is TGTGCCAGCAGCTTAGGTCTGGGGGAACTCCAGCCCCAGCATTTT.